This T cell receptor beta chain is from a study of blood T cell repertoires in COVID-19. Germline assignment: CDR1 ENHRY and CDR2 SYGVKD. After removal of 6 bases from V and 7 bases from J, the junction contained 5 bases not matched to a gene. The CDR3 covers 13 residues. TCRdb's table, derived via immunoSEQ multiplex PCR, lists solely in-frame clones and lacks some. This table holds fewer than 350,000 clones, 65% to 90% found once. The source is a woman aged 40 to 50 with acute COVID-19. The chain is built from TRBV10-3 and TRBJ2-2; 7 nucleotides agree with TRBD1. The specimen was PBMCs or T cells enriched from blood (not recorded which). CDR3 loop: CAIRGTANGELFF. CDR3 DNA: TGTGCCATCAGGGGGACAGCGAACGGGGAGCTGTTTTTT.